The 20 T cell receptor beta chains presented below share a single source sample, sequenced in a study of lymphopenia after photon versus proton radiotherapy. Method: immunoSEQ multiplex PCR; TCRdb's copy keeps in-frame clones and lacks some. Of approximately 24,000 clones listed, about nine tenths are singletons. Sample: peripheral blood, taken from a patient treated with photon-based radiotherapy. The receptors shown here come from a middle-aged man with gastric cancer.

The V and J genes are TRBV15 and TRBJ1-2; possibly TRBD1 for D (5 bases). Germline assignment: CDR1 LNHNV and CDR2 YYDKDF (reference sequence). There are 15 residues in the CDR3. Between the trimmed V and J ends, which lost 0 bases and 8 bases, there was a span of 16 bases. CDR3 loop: CATSRDGRGVGGYTF. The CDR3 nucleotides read TGTGCCACCAGCAGAGATGGCCGGGGGGTAGGAGGCTACACCTTC. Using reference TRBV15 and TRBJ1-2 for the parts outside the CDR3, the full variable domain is DAMVIQNPRYQVTQFGKPVTLSCSQTLNHNVMYWYQQKSSQAPKLLFHYYDKDFNNEADTPDNFQSRRPNTSFCFLDIRSPGLGDTAMYLCATSRDGRGVGGYTFGSGTRLTVV.

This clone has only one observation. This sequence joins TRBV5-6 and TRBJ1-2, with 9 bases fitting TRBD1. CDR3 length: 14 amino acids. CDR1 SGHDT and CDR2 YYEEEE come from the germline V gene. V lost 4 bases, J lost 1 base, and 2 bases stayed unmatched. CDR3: CASSGTGSNYGYTF. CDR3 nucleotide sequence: TGTGCCAGCAGCGGGACAGGGAGTAACTATGGCTACACCTTC.

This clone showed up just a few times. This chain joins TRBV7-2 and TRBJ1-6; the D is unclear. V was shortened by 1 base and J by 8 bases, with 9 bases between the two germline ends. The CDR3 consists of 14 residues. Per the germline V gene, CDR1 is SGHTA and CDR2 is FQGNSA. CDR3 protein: CASSLGVLDSPLHF. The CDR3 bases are TGTGCCAGCAGCTTAGGGGTTCTAGATTCACCCCTCCACTTT.

The CDR3 nucleotides are TGTGCCAGCAGACCGACTAGCGGGGCCACGAACACCGGGGAGCTGTTTTTT. Translated: CASRPTSGATNTGELFF. The rearrangement links TRBV7-6 to TRBJ2-2; 11 positions agree with TRBD2. Trimming cost V 6 bases and J 0 bases; bases outside gene matches: 6. The CDR3 extends over 17 amino acids. Germline CDR1 and CDR2: SGHVS and FNYEAQ.

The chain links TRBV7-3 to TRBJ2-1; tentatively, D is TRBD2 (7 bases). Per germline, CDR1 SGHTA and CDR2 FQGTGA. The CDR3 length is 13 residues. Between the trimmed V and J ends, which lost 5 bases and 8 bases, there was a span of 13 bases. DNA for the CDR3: TGTGCCAGCAGCCCTTCGGGGGGCTATGAGCAGTTCTTC. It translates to CASSPSGGYEQFF. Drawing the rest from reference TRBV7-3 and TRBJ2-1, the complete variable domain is GAGVSQTPSNKVTEKGKYVELRCDPISGHTALYWYRQSLGQGPEFLIYFQGTGAADDSGLPNDRFFAVRPEGSVSTLKIQRTERGDSAVYLCASSPSGGYEQFFGPGTRLTVL.

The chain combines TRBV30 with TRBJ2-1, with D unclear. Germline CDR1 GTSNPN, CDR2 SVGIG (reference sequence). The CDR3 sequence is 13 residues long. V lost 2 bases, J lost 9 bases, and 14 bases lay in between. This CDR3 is CAWSSGEAGEQFF. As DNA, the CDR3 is TGTGCCTGGAGTTCAGGTGAAGCCGGTGAGCAGTTCTTC.

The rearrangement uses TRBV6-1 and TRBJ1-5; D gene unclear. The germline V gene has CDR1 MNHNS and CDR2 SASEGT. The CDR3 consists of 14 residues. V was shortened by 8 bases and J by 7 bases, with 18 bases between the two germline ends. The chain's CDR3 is CASVPASPGQPQHF. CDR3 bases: TGTGCCAGCGTCCCGGCCTCACCGGGACAGCCCCAGCATTTT.

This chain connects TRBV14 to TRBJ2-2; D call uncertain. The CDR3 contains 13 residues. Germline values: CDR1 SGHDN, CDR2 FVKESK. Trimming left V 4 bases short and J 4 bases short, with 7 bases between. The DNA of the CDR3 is TGTGCCAGCAGCCTACGTTTCACCGGGGAGCTGTTTTTT. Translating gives CASSLRFTGELFF.

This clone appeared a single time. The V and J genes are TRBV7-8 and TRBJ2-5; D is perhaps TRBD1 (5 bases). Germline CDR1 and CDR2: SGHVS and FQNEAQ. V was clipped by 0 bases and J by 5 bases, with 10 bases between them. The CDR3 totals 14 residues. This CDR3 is CASSLAMAGETQYF. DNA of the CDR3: TGTGCCAGCAGCTTAGCGATGGCAGGGGAGACCCAGTACTTC.

CDR3 residues: CASSYEGEVGELFF. The CDR3 region has the DNA TGTGCCAGCAGTTACGAGGGGGAGGTCGGGGAGCTGTTTTTT. The chain combines TRBV6-5 with TRBJ2-2; D might be TRBD1 or TRBD2, each matching 6 bases. Germline V gene data show CDR1 as MNHEY and CDR2 as SVGAGI. Trimming pared 2 bases from V and 7 bases from J, leaving 11 bases between. The CDR3 is 14 residues long.

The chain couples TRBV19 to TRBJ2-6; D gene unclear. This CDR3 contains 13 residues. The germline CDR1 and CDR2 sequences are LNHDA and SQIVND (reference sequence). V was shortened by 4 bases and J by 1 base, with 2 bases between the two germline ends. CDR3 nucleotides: TGTGCCAGTAGTAGATCTGGGGCCAACGTCCTGACTTTC. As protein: CASSRSGANVLTF.

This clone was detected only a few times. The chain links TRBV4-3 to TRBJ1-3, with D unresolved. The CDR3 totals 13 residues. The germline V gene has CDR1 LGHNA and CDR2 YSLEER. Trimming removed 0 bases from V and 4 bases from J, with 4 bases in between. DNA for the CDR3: TGCGCCAGCAGCCAAGACTCAGGAAACACCATATATTTT. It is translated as CASSQDSGNTIYF.

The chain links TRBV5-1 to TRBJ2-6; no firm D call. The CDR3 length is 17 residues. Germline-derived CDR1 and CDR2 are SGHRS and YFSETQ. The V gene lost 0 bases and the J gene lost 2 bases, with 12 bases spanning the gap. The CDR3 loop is CASSLAPGSPGANVLTF. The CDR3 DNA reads TGCGCCAGCAGCTTGGCGCCAGGTAGTCCTGGGGCCAACGTCCTGACTTTC.

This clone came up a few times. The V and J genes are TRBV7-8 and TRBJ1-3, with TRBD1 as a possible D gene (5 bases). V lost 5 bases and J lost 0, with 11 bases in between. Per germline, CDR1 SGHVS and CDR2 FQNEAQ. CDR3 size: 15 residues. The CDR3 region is CASSQSGGSGNTIYF. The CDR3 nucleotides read TGTGCCAGCAGCCAAAGTGGGGGCTCTGGAAACACCATATATTTT.

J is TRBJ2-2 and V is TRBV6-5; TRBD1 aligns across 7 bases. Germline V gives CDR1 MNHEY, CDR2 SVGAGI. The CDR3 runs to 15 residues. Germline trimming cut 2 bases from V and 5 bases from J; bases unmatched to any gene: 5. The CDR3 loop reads CASSYTGTATGELFF. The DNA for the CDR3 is TGTGCCAGCAGTTACACCGGGACAGCTACCGGGGAGCTGTTTTTT.

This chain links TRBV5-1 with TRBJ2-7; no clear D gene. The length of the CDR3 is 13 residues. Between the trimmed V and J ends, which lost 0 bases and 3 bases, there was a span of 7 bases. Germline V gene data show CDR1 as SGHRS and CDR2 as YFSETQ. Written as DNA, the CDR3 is TGCGCCAGCAGCTTGGTTTTGGGCTACGAGCAGTACTTC. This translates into CASSLVLGYEQYF.

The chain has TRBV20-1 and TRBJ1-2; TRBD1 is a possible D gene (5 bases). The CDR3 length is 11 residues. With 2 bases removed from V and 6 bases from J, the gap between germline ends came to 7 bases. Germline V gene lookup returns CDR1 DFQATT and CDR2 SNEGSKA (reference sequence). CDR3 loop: CSARSGDGYTF. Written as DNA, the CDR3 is TGCAGTGCTAGATCGGGGGATGGCTACACCTTC.

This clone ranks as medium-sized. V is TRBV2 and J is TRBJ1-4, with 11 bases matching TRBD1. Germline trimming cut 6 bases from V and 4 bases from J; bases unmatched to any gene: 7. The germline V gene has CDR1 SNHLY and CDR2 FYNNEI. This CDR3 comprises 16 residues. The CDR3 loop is CASRPGTGGINEKLFF. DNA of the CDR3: TGTGCCAGCAGACCGGGGACAGGGGGAATTAATGAAAAACTGTTTTTT.

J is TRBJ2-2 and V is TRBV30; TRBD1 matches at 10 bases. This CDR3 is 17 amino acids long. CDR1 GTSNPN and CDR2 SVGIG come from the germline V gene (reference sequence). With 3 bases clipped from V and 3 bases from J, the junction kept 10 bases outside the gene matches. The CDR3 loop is CAWSRRVGTGDTGELFF. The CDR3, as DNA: TGTGCCTGGAGCCGGAGGGTGGGGACAGGGGACACCGGGGAGCTGTTTTTT.

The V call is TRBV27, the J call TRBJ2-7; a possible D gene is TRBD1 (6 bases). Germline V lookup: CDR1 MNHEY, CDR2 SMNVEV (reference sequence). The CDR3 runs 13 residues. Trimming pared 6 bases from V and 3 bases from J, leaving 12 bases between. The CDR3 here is CASSKIGGYEQYV. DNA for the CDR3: TGTGCCAGCAGCAAGATAGGGGGCTACGAGCAGTACGTC.